A selection of T cell receptor beta chains follows, all from one sample in a study of blood T cell repertoires in COVID-19. Profiling relied on immunoSEQ multiplex PCR, and the TCRdb table lists in-frame clones only, not all of them. Seen here are roughly 200,000 clones, almost 90% observed once, and the top ten hold approximately 1.5%. The sample consisted of peripheral blood. These receptors originate from a man between 18 and 29 years old with active or convalescent COVID-19. Both conserved end residues are part of each CDR3. D genes are given only for firm matches. Some rows mark clone size as missing; the rest say once, few, many or name a class of expanded clone.

>NA|once|TRBJ1-5|TRBV9
TGTGCCAGCAGCACTACCCCTAATCAGCCCCAGCATTTT
CASSTTPNQPQHF
>NA|NA|TRBJ1-1|TRBV2
TGTGCCAGCAGTCCCTTGGACAGCTATGTATCTGAAGCTTTCTTT
CASSPLDSYVSEAFF
>TRBD2|NA|TRBJ2-1|TRBV7-3
TGTGCCAGCAGCCCAGGACTAGCCTACAATGAGCAGTTCTTC
CASSPGLAYNEQFF
>NA|NA|TRBJ2-6|TRBV19
TGTGCCAGTAGTATCAGTAGAGCGGGTACTGGGGCCAACGTCCTGACTTTC
CASSISRAGTGANVLTF
>NA|once|TRBJ1-2|TRBV30
TGTGCCTGGAGTGTCTGGGCCTCGCCTGTTCCCTATGGCTACACCTTC
CAWSVWASPVPYGYTF
>NA|NA|TRBJ2-2|TRBV11-2
TGTGCCAGCAGCCAAACCCGCACAGGGAGCGGGCTGTTTTTT
CASSQTRTGSGLFF
>NA|few|TRBJ1-1|TRBV7-9
TGTGCCAGCAGCTCAACGGCAGGCGCGGGCGCTGAAGCTTTCTTT
CASSSTAGAGAEAFF
>NA|NA|TRBJ1-3|TRBV11-2
TGTGCCAGCAGCTCCTCTCCGGGAAACACCATATATTTT
CASSSSPGNTIYF
>TRBD1|NA|TRBJ1-5|TRBV6-1
TGTGCCAGCAGTGAAGCGATCCTGACAGGGGGACGCAATCAGCCCCAGCATTTT
CASSEAILTGGRNQPQHF
>NA|NA|TRBJ1-2|TRBV3-1/TRBV3-2
TGTGCCAGCAGCCCTAATCAGGTTCGCTACACCTTC
CASSPNQVRYTF
>NA|once|TRBJ1-1|TRBV2
TGTGCCAGCGGGGAGGAAATGAACACTGAAGCTTTCTTT
CASGEEMNTEAFF
>NA|NA|TRBJ2-7|TRBV7-9
TGTGCCAGCAGCGCACGCCTAGGTGACTACTCCTACGAGCAGTACTTC
CASSARLGDYSYEQYF
>NA|NA|TRBJ1-1|TRBV7-8
TGTGCCAGCAGCTTAAGAGCGAACACTGAAGCTTTCTTT
CASSLRANTEAFF
>NA|NA|TRBJ2-7|TRBV10-3
TGTGCCACCCGGGACTCAGGCTTGGAGCAGTACTTC
CATRDSGLEQYF
>TRBD2|NA|TRBJ2-4|TRBV14
TGTGCCAGCAGCCCGACTAGCGGGAGGGCCAAAAACATTCAGTACTTC
CASSPTSGRAKNIQYF
>TRBD1|NA|TRBJ1-3|TRBV5-1
TGCGCCAGCAGCCCCGGACAGGGGAGGGACACCATATATTTT
CASSPGQGRDTIYF
>NA|once|TRBJ2-1|TRBV12-3/TRBV12-4
TGTGCCAGCAGCCCTACAGACAATGAGCAGTTCTTC
CASSPTDNEQFF
>NA|NA|TRBJ1-5|TRBV19
TGTGCCAGTACTTCACGTGGACCAGGGGGCAATCAGCCCCAGCATTTT
CASTSRGPGGNQPQHF
>NA|NA|TRBJ1-1|TRBV7-8
TGTGCCAGCAGCTTTACCAAAGGACAGACAAGAAGCACTGAAGCTTTCTTT
CASSFTKGQTRSTEAFF
>TRBD1|once|TRBJ2-7|TRBV6-6
TGTGCCAGCACCCATGCGACCGACAGGGGGGAAGAGCAGTACTTC
CASTHATDRGEEQYF
>NA|NA|TRBJ2-5|TRBV29-1
TGCAGCGTTCAACAATCGACAGGCCAAGAGACCCAGTACTTC
CSVQQSTGQETQYF
>NA|NA|TRBJ2-1|TRBV10-3
TGTGCCATCAGTGACCGGGACACCAATGAGCAGTTCTTC
CAISDRDTNEQFF
>NA|NA|TRBJ2-2|TRBV7-9
TGTGCCAGCAGCTTATACACCTTCACCGGGGAGCTGTTTTTT
CASSLYTFTGELFF
>NA|NA|TRBJ1-3|TRBV12-5
TGTGCTAGTGGTACCTCGAGAGTACCTGGAAACACCATATATTTT
CASGTSRVPGNTIYF